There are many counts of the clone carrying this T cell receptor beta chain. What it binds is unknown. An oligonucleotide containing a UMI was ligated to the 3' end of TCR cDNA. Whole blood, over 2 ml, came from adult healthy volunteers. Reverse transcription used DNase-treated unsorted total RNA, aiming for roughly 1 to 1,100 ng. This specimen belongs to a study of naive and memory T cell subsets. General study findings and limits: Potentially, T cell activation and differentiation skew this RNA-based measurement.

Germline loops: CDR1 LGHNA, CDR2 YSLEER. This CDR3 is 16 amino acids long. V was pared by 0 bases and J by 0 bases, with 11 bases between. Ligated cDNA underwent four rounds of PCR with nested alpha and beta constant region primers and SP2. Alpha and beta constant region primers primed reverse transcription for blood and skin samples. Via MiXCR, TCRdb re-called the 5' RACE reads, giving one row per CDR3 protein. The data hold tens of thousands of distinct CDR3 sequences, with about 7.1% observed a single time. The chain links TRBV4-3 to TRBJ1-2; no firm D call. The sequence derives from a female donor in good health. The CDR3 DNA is TGCGCCAGCAGCCAAGATTTAACCAACTCTAACTATGGCTACACCTTC. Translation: CASSQDLTNSNYGYTF.